These 32 T cell receptor beta chains share one sample of origin, sequenced in a study of blood T cell repertoires in COVID-19. The assay was immunoSEQ multiplex PCR, and TCRdb's table has in-frame clones only and misses some. The table records 170,000 or so clones, around 85% of them present only once. The material sequenced was PBMCs or T cells enriched from blood (not recorded which). The receptors originated from a man between 35 and 55 years old who had recovered from COVID-19.

The chain joins TRBV12-3 or TRBV12-4 to TRBJ2-4; D is ambiguous. CDR3 size: 12 residues. V was pared by 6 bases and J by 6 bases, with 9 bases between. CDR3 bases: TGTGCCAGCAGACCCGCCGGAAACATTCAGTACTTC. Its protein is CASRPAGNIQYF.

This clone was observed once. CDR3 loop: CASSLQVTEQFF. DNA for the CDR3: TGCGCCAGCAGCTTACAGGTGACTGAACAGTTCTTC. The chain employs TRBV5-1 and TRBJ2-1, with D possibly TRBD1 on 5 matching bases. Trimming cost V 2 bases and J 13 bases, with 13 bases left between them. The CDR3 sequence is 12 residues long. Germline V gene data show CDR1 as SGHRS and CDR2 as YFSETQ.

This clone was observed at least ten times. The chain joins TRBV13 to TRBJ2-1; 8 nucleotides align to TRBD2. The ends lost 0 bases at V and 5 bases at J; junction bases unmatched: 3. The CDR3 spans 15 residues. CDR1 and CDR2 from the germline V gene are PRHDT and FYEKMQ (reference sequence). The CDR3: CASSLGGRVNNEQFF. As DNA, the CDR3 is TGTGCCAGCAGCTTAGGCGGGAGGGTCAACAATGAGCAGTTCTTC.

The V call is TRBV14, the J call TRBJ1-2, with TRBD1 identical over 8 bases. The trim removed 4 bases at V and 4 bases at J, leaving 8 bases unmatched. Germline values: CDR1 SGHDN, CDR2 FVKESK. The CDR3 contains 15 residues. The CDR3 DNA is TGTGCCAGCAGCCGATCGGACAGGGTGGCCTATGGCTACACCTTC. Protein: CASSRSDRVAYGYTF.

The chain recombines TRBV30 with TRBJ1-1, with D possibly TRBD1 on 5 matching bases. CDR1 GTSNPN and CDR2 SVGIG come from the germline V gene (reference sequence). Trimming removed 6 bases at V and 5 bases at J, with 13 bases between. CDR3 length equals 12 residues. CDR3 protein: CACKQEGTEAFF. The DNA of the CDR3 is TGTGCCTGCAAACAGGAAGGGACTGAAGCTTTCTTT. Full variable domain (remainder filled in from reference TRBV30 and TRBJ1-1): SQTIHQWPATLVQPVGSPLSLECTVEGTSNPNLYWYRQAAGRGLQLLFYSVGIGQISSEVPQNLSASRPQDRQFILSSKKLLLSDSGFYLCACKQEGTEAFFGQGTRLTVV.

The chain uses TRBV11-3 and TRBJ2-7; weak D call: TRBD2 (6 bases). Trimming stripped 5 bases from V and 0 bases from J, with 11 bases between. Germline assignment: CDR1 SGHNT and CDR2 YENEEA. The CDR3 sequence is 14 residues long. CDR3 DNA: TGTGCCAGCAGCCCGGGGGACCGCTCCTACGAGCAGTACTTC. This sequence encodes CASSPGDRSYEQYF.

The genes are TRBV2 and TRBJ1-5; D is possibly TRBD1 (6 bases). Germline loops: CDR1 SNHLY, CDR2 FYNNEI. This CDR3 region has 15 residues. V lost 8 bases and J lost 2, with 16 bases in between. The CDR3 bases are TGTGCCAGCGCCCCTACAGGGTCGGGCAATCAGCCCCAGCATTTT. This encodes CASAPTGSGNQPQHF.

The gene calls are TRBV28 and TRBJ2-7; TRBD1 aligns across 8 bases. Germline values: CDR1 MDHEN, CDR2 SYDVKM. V lost 3 bases to trimming and J lost 1 base; unmatched junction nucleotides: 11. The CDR3 extends over 17 amino acids. CDR3: CASSFVNRGTPSYEQYF. The CDR3 DNA sequence: TGTGCCAGCAGTTTTGTTAACAGGGGGACACCTTCCTACGAGCAGTACTTC.

This rearrangement joins TRBV3-1 (or the pseudogene TRBV3-2) to TRBJ2-7, with TRBD1 matching 11 bases. The germline V gene has CDR1 LGHDT and CDR2 YNNKEL (reference sequence). The CDR3 is made up of 15 amino acids. V trimming: 3 bases; J trimming: 2 bases; junction bases outside the gene matches: 3. CDR3 residues: CASSHRTGGTYEQYF. The CDR3 bases are TGTGCCAGCAGCCACCGGACAGGGGGCACCTACGAGCAGTACTTC.

This chain uses TRBV20-1 with TRBJ2-1; 15 bases map to TRBD2. This CDR3 has 16 residues. V trimming: 3 bases; J trimming: 4 bases; junction bases outside the gene matches: 4. Germline values: CDR1 DFQATT, CDR2 SNEGSKA (reference sequence). CDR3 sequence reads: CSASEGLAGGYNEQFF. As DNA, the CDR3 is TGCAGTGCTAGTGAGGGACTAGCGGGGGGTTACAATGAGCAGTTCTTC.

The chain couples TRBV5-1 to TRBJ2-1, with D uncertain. The V and J ends lost 0 bases and 7 bases respectively, with 5 bases between them. The CDR3 length is 12 residues. Germline assignment: CDR1 SGHRS and CDR2 YFSETQ. The CDR3: CASSLGPNEQFF. The DNA for the CDR3 is TGCGCCAGCAGCTTGGGGCCAAATGAGCAGTTCTTC.

The chain combines TRBV7-8 with TRBJ1-1; D unresolved. Germline CDR1 reads SGHVS; CDR2 reads FQNEAQ. The germline V and J ends were trimmed by 5 bases and 1 base, with 14 bases remaining between them. The CDR3 extends over 15 amino acids. This CDR3 is CASSAQLQRNTEAFF. The CDR3 DNA is TGTGCCAGCAGCGCCCAACTTCAGCGGAACACTGAAGCTTTCTTT.

The J gene is TRBJ2-3, the V gene TRBV9, with a possible D match to TRBD2 (6 bases). This CDR3 is 16 amino acids long. The germline CDR1 and CDR2 sequences are SGDLS and YYNGEE. V dropped 0 bases and J dropped 7 bases, with 18 bases sitting between them. The CDR3 DNA is TGTGCCAGCAGCGTAGACTTGGGACTCGGAACCTATACGCAGTATTTT. This translates into CASSVDLGLGTYTQYF.

This clone was seen just once. The V call is TRBV10-3, the J call TRBJ1-4; 10 bases align to TRBD1. This CDR3 has 13 amino acids. Germline V gives CDR1 ENHRY, CDR2 SYGVKD. V lost 3 bases, J lost 11 bases, and 3 bases stayed unmatched. The CDR3 nucleotides read TGTGCCATCAGTGACGGGACAGGGGTGAAACTGTTTTTT. Its translation is CAISDGTGVKLFF.

This chain joins TRBV10-2 and TRBJ1-4; tentatively, D is TRBD1 (5 bases). The CDR3 is made up of 15 amino acids. Per germline, CDR1 WSHSY and CDR2 SAAADI. Deletions cut 7 bases from V and 3 bases from J, with 15 bases between. CDR3 region: CASTELGGANEKLFF. As DNA, the CDR3 is TGCGCCAGCACCGAGCTGGGAGGGGCTAATGAAAAACTGTTTTTT.

The sample holds one count of this clone. CDR3 residues: CASSKNPFTRGPNRGTQYF. CDR3 nucleotide sequence: TGTGCCAGCAGCAAAAACCCGTTTACCCGGGGACCGAACAGGGGGACCCAGTACTTC. V and J are TRBV21-1 and TRBJ2-5; the DNA was not compared with TRBD1, the D call given in the table. TRBV21-1 is shown as a pseudogene. The CDR3 has 19 amino acids.

Only a few counts were recorded for this clone. The rearrangement uses TRBV7-3 and TRBJ2-1, with 9 bases lining up with TRBD1. This CDR3 region has 15 residues. Per the germline V gene, CDR1 is SGHTA and CDR2 is FQGTGA. With V trimmed by 5 bases and J by 9 bases, 11 bases remained unmatched. The CDR3 sequence: CASSPIDDRGAEQFF. CDR3 nucleotide sequence: TGTGCCAGCAGCCCTATAGATGACAGGGGGGCTGAGCAGTTCTTC.

J is TRBJ2-7 and V is TRBV2, with 8 nucleotides matching TRBD2. This CDR3 contains 15 residues. The germline V gene has CDR1 SNHLY and CDR2 FYNNEI. V lost 6 bases and J lost 4; bases outside the gene matches: 11. The CDR3 DNA is TGTGCCAGCAGGGGAGAGGCGGGGGGAATGTACGAGCAGTACTTC. This codes for CASRGEAGGMYEQYF.

This chain links TRBV12-3 or TRBV12-4 with TRBJ2-7; tentative D call: TRBD1 (7 bases). CDR3 length: 13 amino acids. The V and J ends lost 7 bases and 6 bases respectively, with 16 bases between them. CDR3 amino acids: CASKAGGLGEQYF. The CDR3 nucleotides read TGTGCCAGCAAAGCAGGGGGGTTGGGCGAGCAGTACTTC.

The chain joins TRBV10-1 to TRBJ2-1; possibly TRBD2 for D (5 bases). The V and J ends lost 3 bases and 5 bases respectively, with 11 bases between them. CDR3 length equals 14 residues. Per the germline V gene, CDR1 is WNHNN and CDR2 is SYGVQD (reference sequence). CDR3 in amino acids: CASSDPKRNNEQFF. CDR3 sequence (DNA): TGCGCCAGCAGTGACCCAAAGCGGAACAATGAGCAGTTCTTC.

The chain carries TRBV6-1 and TRBJ1-1; D might be TRBD1 (5 bases). Looked up from germline, CDR1 is MNHNS and CDR2 is SASEGT. This CDR3 has 14 residues. V was clipped by 0 bases and J by 4 bases, with 9 bases between them. The CDR3 bases are TGTGCCAGCAGTGAAGCGCGGACAACCACTGAAGCTTTCTTT. This translates into CASSEARTTTEAFF.

The rearrangement uses TRBV11-2 and TRBJ1-2; weak D call: TRBD1 (5 bases). The CDR3 is 16 residues long. CDR1 is SGHAT, CDR2 FQNNGV, per germline. V shed 7 bases and J shed 4 bases, with 22 bases lying between them. This chain's CDR3 is CASTLPAGQALYGYTF. CDR3 coding DNA: TGTGCCAGCACCCTCCCCGCGGGGCAGGCACTCTATGGCTACACCTTC.

The V and J genes are TRBV29-1 and TRBJ1-2; 9 positions agree with TRBD1. With 4 bases clipped from V and 5 bases from J, the junction kept 11 bases outside the gene matches. Germline V lookup: CDR1 SQVTM, CDR2 ANQGSEA. The CDR3 spans 15 residues. This CDR3 is CSVAQPGQGIYGYTF. CDR3 nucleotide sequence: TGCAGCGTTGCCCAACCGGGACAGGGTATTTATGGCTACACCTTC.

This chain joins TRBV19 and TRBJ2-3, with D unresolved. CDR1 is LNHDA, CDR2 SQIVND, per germline (reference sequence). This CDR3 spans 13 amino acids. V shed 7 bases and J shed 1 base, with 9 bases lying between them. This chain's CDR3 is CASNELGTDTQYF. As DNA, the CDR3 is TGTGCCAGTAATGAGTTAGGCACAGATACGCAGTATTTT.

The V gene is TRBV5-4, the J gene TRBJ1-4; perhaps TRBD1 as D (5 bases). Per germline, CDR1 SGHNT and CDR2 YYREEE (reference sequence). The CDR3 spans 16 residues. Trimming removed 1 base from V and 6 bases from J, with 16 bases in between. In nucleotides, the CDR3 is TGTGCCAGCAGCTTGCGGTCGGGGGGGACTGATGAAAAACTGTTTTTT. Its translation is CASSLRSGGTDEKLFF.

The chain joins TRBV2 to TRBJ2-7; the D gene is possibly TRBD2 (6 bases). V gave up 0 bases and J gave up 5 bases, with 20 bases separating them. Germline lookup yields CDR1 SNHLY and CDR2 FYNNEI. This CDR3 comprises 17 residues. CDR3 sequence (DNA): TGTGCCAGCAGTGAAGCGCTTGGCGGGGACGTCAAGGACGAGCAGTACTTC. Protein: CASSEALGGDVKDEQYF.

V usage is TRBV9 and J usage is TRBJ2-1; 8 bases are a match to TRBD2. This CDR3 spans 15 amino acids. J lost 2 bases, V lost 2 bases, and 3 bases had no gene match. Germline loops: CDR1 SGDLS, CDR2 YYNGEE. CDR3 nucleotides: TGTGCCAGCAGCGTTTTTAGCGGGGCCTACAATGAGCAGTTCTTC. Protein: CASSVFSGAYNEQFF.

The chain carries TRBV30 and TRBJ1-2, with D possibly TRBD1 on 5 matching bases. V lost 2 bases, J lost 3 bases, and 10 bases lay in between. Looked up from germline, CDR1 is GTSNPN and CDR2 is SVGIG (reference sequence). This CDR3 contains 13 residues. CDR3 DNA: TGTGCCTGGAGTACGGGAGGGGACTATGGCTACACCTTC. Translation: CAWSTGGDYGYTF.

The V and J genes are TRBV7-2 and TRBJ1-5, with TRBD1 as a possible D gene (5 bases). Trimming removed 4 bases from V and 4 bases from J, with 14 bases in between. Germline V gene data show CDR1 as SGHTA and CDR2 as FQGNSA. The length of the CDR3 is 15 residues. As DNA, the CDR3 is TGTGCCAGCAGCTCAGAAGGGGCGCTGAATCAGCCCCAGCATTTT. Residues: CASSSEGALNQPQHF.

As concerns this clone: The junction does not match germline at one end; this may be a read error. The CDR3 sequence: CASSPGQGAKVGELFF. The CDR3, as DNA: TGTGCTAGCAGCCCTGGACAGGGGGCGAAGGTCGGGGAGCTGTTTTTT. The chain employs TRBV7-7 and TRBJ2-2, with 11 bases identical to TRBD1. CDR1 is SSHAT, CDR2 FNYEAQ, per germline (reference sequence). The CDR3 loop spans 16 amino acids.

This clone was counted a single time. The genes are TRBV6-5 and TRBJ1-6, with D unresolved. V lost 6 bases and J 6 bases, leaving 15 bases between the germline ends. The CDR3 is made up of 15 amino acids. Germline V lookup: CDR1 MNHEY, CDR2 SVGAGI. The CDR3 protein is CASSQTGVGNSPLHF. CDR3 nucleotide sequence: TGTGCCAGCAGCCAGACCGGGGTTGGTAATTCACCCCTCCACTTT.

The chain employs TRBV28 and TRBJ2-7, with 8 bases lining up with TRBD1. V gave up 5 bases and J gave up 4 bases; unmatched junction bases: 7. The CDR3 runs to 14 residues. CDR1 is MDHEN and CDR2 is SYDVKM in the germline V gene. The CDR3 DNA follows: TGTGCCAGCAGTCCCAGGGGGCTGCGGTACGAGCAGTACTTC. Its protein is CASSPRGLRYEQYF.